The 32 T cell receptor beta chains listed next were all sequenced from one sample in a study of blood T cell repertoires in COVID-19. Using immunoSEQ multiplex PCR, the repertoire was profiled, and TCRdb retains in-frame clones only, with some absent. The data contain more than 150,000 clones, more than 65% of them singletons. Sequencing was performed on PBMCs or T cells enriched from blood (not recorded which). These receptors were collected from a man between 50 and 59 years old who had recovered from COVID-19.

This sequence joins TRBV5-1 and TRBJ2-3; D might be TRBD2 (6 bases). V dropped 4 bases and J dropped 2 bases, with 14 bases sitting between them. CDR3 length equals 15 residues. CDR1 is SGHRS, CDR2 YFSETQ, per germline. Here the CDR3 reads CASSRLGEATDTQYF. CDR3 bases: TGCGCCAGCAGCCGATTGGGGGAGGCCACAGATACGCAGTATTTT.

The CDR3 here is CASSQDMGRQETQYF. The CDR3 DNA sequence: TGTGCCAGCAGCCAAGATATGGGCAGGCAAGAGACCCAGTACTTC. V usage is TRBV3-1 (or the pseudogene TRBV3-2) and J usage is TRBJ2-5; D is undetermined. V was cut by 0 bases and J by 2 bases, with 10 bases left in between. CDR3 size: 15 residues. Germline CDR1 LGHDT, CDR2 YNNKEL (reference sequence).

The chain combines TRBV10-3 with TRBJ1-1; D is undetermined. CDR3 size: 14 residues. Germline CDR1 and CDR2: ENHRY and SYGVKD. V was cut by 5 bases and J by 1 base, with 11 bases left in between. CDR3: CAISRGGANTEAFF. In DNA, the CDR3 is TGTGCCATCAGTCGGGGAGGAGCGAACACTGAAGCTTTCTTT.

This rearrangement joins TRBV12-3 or TRBV12-4 to TRBJ1-1; the D is unclear. Trimming shortened V by 2 bases and J by 2 bases, and 6 bases separated the two germline ends. The CDR3 is 13 amino acids. The CDR3 region has the DNA TGTGCCAGCAGTTTACAGGTTAACACTGAAGCTTTCTTT. This codes for CASSLQVNTEAFF.

The J gene is TRBJ2-7, the V gene TRBV27; no definite D call. The length of the CDR3 is 13 residues. Germline lookup yields CDR1 MNHEY and CDR2 SMNVEV (reference sequence). V was cut by 6 bases and J by 7 bases, with 16 bases left in between. The CDR3 spells CASRPYAGGEQYF. Here the CDR3 DNA reads TGTGCCAGCAGACCATACGCAGGTGGGGAGCAGTACTTC.

The gene calls are TRBV18 and TRBJ1-4; 9 bases fit TRBD1. V lost 3 bases, J lost 3 bases, and 5 bases stayed unmatched. CDR1 and CDR2 from the germline V gene are KGHSH and LQKENI. This CDR3 contains 16 residues. The DNA for the CDR3 is TGTGCCAGCTCACCTACAGGGGGCAGGTCTAATGAAAAACTGTTTTTT. This codes for CASSPTGGRSNEKLFF.

CDR3 nucleotides: TGTGCCAGCAGCATCGGGACAGACTCCTACGAGCAGTACTTC. It codes for CASSIGTDSYEQYF. The rearrangement uses TRBV7-9 and TRBJ2-7, with 7 bases aligning to TRBD1. Germline V gene sequence: CDR1 SEHNR, CDR2 FQNEAQ (reference sequence). With 5 bases clipped from V and 0 bases from J, the junction kept 4 bases outside the gene matches. This CDR3 is 14 amino acids long.

This chain uses TRBV2 with TRBJ2-5, with D perhaps matching TRBD2 (5 bases). The CDR3 loop spans 13 amino acids. Trimming removed 6 bases from V and 5 bases from J, with 13 bases in between. Germline V CDR1 and CDR2: SNHLY, FYNNEI. The CDR3 DNA reads TGTGCCAGCAGGGGGAGAGTGGGGGAGACCCAGTACTTC. This gives the protein CASRGRVGETQYF.

The chain uses TRBV10-2 and TRBJ2-1, with 7 bases matching TRBD2. CDR3 length: 14 amino acids. Unmatched junction bases numbered 6, after V lost 7 bases and J lost 3 bases. Germline V lookup: CDR1 WSHSY, CDR2 SAAADI. The CDR3: CASTYGGFYNEQFF. The CDR3 region has the DNA TGCGCCAGCACCTACGGGGGGTTCTACAATGAGCAGTTCTTC.

The chain couples TRBV19 to TRBJ2-6, with D tentatively TRBD1 (5 bases). Looked up from germline, CDR1 is LNHDA and CDR2 is SQIVND (reference sequence). V dropped 5 bases and J dropped 0 bases, with 8 bases sitting between them. This CDR3 is built from 15 residues. This CDR3 reads CASSAQASGANVLTF. The CDR3 coding sequence is TGTGCCAGTAGTGCACAGGCCTCTGGGGCCAACGTCCTGACTTTC.

The rearrangement links TRBV27 to TRBJ2-7; D is possibly TRBD1 (6 bases). This CDR3 has 15 residues. V was trimmed by 4 bases and J by 2 bases, leaving 15 bases between them. From germline, CDR1 is MNHEY and CDR2 SMNVEV (reference sequence). The CDR3 nucleotides read TGTGCCAGCAGTTCCCTAGGGGGAGCGGCCTACGAGCAGTACTTC. This sequence encodes CASSSLGGAAYEQYF.

This clone appeared a few times. The gene calls are TRBV5-1 and TRBJ2-1; 8 bases align to TRBD1. Germline V gene lookup returns CDR1 SGHRS and CDR2 YFSETQ. J lost 9 bases, V lost 4 bases, and 9 bases had no gene match. CDR3 length: 14 residues. This CDR3 is CASSANHRGAEQFF. The CDR3 region has the DNA TGCGCCAGCAGCGCGAACCACAGGGGGGCTGAGCAGTTCTTC.

The CDR3 region has the DNA TGCGCCAGCAGCTTGCAAGAGGCAGAGACCCAGTACTTC. This gives the protein CASSLQEAETQYF. The rearrangement uses TRBV5-1 and TRBJ2-5, with no clear D. This CDR3 has 13 residues. V gave up 1 base and J gave up 4 bases, with 8 bases separating them. Germline V lookup: CDR1 SGHRS, CDR2 YFSETQ.

The chain couples TRBV7-2 to TRBJ2-3, with 10 bases aligning to TRBD2. V gave up 4 bases and J gave up 3 bases; unmatched junction bases: 10. Germline V gene sequence: CDR1 SGHTA, CDR2 FQGNSA. CDR3 length equals 17 residues. CDR3 sequence (DNA): TGTGCCAGCAGCTCTAGGAGGAGCGGGGGGGAAACAGATACGCAGTATTTT. Protein sequence: CASSSRRSGGETDTQYF.

The chain joins TRBV5-1 to TRBJ1-2; no firm D call. The V end lost 1 base, the J end lost 3 bases, and 10 bases lay between the germline ends. Germline V gene data show CDR1 as SGHRS and CDR2 as YFSETQ. The CDR3 sequence is 14 residues long. DNA for the CDR3: TGCGCCAGCAGCTTGAGGCTAGGCGACTATGGCTACACCTTC. It is translated as CASSLRLGDYGYTF. Combining the CDR3 with reference TRBV5-1 and TRBJ1-2 gives the whole variable domain KAGVTQTPRYLIKTRGQQVTLSCSPISGHRSVSWYQQTPGQGLQFLFEYFSETQRNKGNFPGRFSGRQFSNSRSEMNVSTLELGDSALYLCASSLRLGDYGYTFGSGTRLTVV.

V gene TRBV6-5 combines with J gene TRBJ2-7; perhaps TRBD1 as D (5 bases). Germline V gene sequence: CDR1 MNHEY, CDR2 SVGAGI. V lost 6 bases, J lost 5 bases, and 11 bases lay in between. The CDR3 length is 12 residues. CDR3 region: CASSAGYNEQYF. The CDR3 nucleotides are TGTGCCAGCAGCGCAGGGTACAACGAGCAGTACTTC.

The chain joins TRBV27 to TRBJ2-7, with 7 bases aligning to TRBD2. Unmatched junction bases numbered 7, after V lost 11 bases and J lost 3 bases. The CDR3 contains 12 residues. From germline, CDR1 is MNHEY and CDR2 SMNVEV (reference sequence). DNA of the CDR3: TGTGCCTGCGGGAGTCCCCACTACGAGCAGTACTTC. Translating it yields CACGSPHYEQYF.

This sequence joins TRBV5-1 and TRBJ1-6, with D perhaps TRBD1 (6 bases). Germline lookup yields CDR1 SGHRS and CDR2 YFSETQ. This CDR3 has 13 amino acids. Trimming shortened V by 4 bases and J by 8 bases, and 10 bases separated the two germline ends. The DNA of the CDR3 is TGCGCCAGCAGCCCCAGGGGTGATTCACCCCTCCACTTT. Translation gives CASSPRGDSPLHF.

The rearrangement links TRBV7-9 to TRBJ2-7; weak D call: TRBD1 (6 bases). The CDR3 consists of 14 residues. V was pared by 5 bases and J by 3 bases, with 14 bases between. CDR1 SEHNR and CDR2 FQNEAQ come from the germline V gene (reference sequence). As DNA, the CDR3 is TGTGCCAGCAGCCGGAGTGGACAGTTCTACGAGCAGTACTTC. It yields the protein CASSRSGQFYEQYF.

V usage is TRBV28 and J usage is TRBJ2-7, with a possible D match to TRBD2 (5 bases). The ends were cut back, 6 bases at V and 7 bases at J, with 16 bases in the middle. The CDR3 contains 13 residues. Germline loops: CDR1 MDHEN, CDR2 SYDVKM. CDR3 in amino acids: CASSSPGLDEQYF. For the CDR3, the DNA is TGTGCCAGCAGCTCCCCGGGGTTAGATGAGCAGTACTTC.

CDR3 DNA sequence: TGCGCCAGCAGCTTGGTACCGAGCTCCTACGAGCAGTACTTC. Translation gives CASSLVPSSYEQYF. The chain is built from TRBV5-1 and TRBJ2-7; D gene ambiguous. V dropped 0 bases and J dropped 0 bases, with 7 bases sitting between them. Germline V gene data show CDR1 as SGHRS and CDR2 as YFSETQ. The CDR3 extends over 14 amino acids.

The V gene is TRBV28, the J gene TRBJ1-5, with TRBD1 matching over 10 bases. The CDR3 spans 13 residues. Germline trimming cut 8 bases from V and 7 bases from J; bases unmatched to any gene: 5. Germline loops: CDR1 MDHEN, CDR2 SYDVKM. As DNA, the CDR3 is TGTGCCAGCTGGGGACAGGGGTGGCAGCCCCAGCATTTT. It yields the protein CASWGQGWQPQHF.

The V call is TRBV19, the J call TRBJ2-1; the D gene is possibly TRBD2 (6 bases). The CDR3 runs 14 residues. The V and J ends lost 7 bases and 8 bases respectively, with 18 bases between them. Germline V gives CDR1 LNHDA, CDR2 SQIVND (reference sequence). The CDR3 DNA is TGTGCCAGTACCCCCCGGGACTCAAGCCATGAGCAGTTCTTC. Translating gives CASTPRDSSHEQFF.

The V gene is TRBV7-6, the J gene TRBJ2-2, with D possibly TRBD1 on 6 matching bases. Germline values: CDR1 SGHVS, CDR2 FNYEAQ. CDR3 size: 16 residues. The V end lost 3 bases, the J end lost 2 bases, and 13 bases lay between the germline ends. CDR3 in amino acids: CASSLSQGPNTGELFF. The CDR3, as DNA: TGTGCCAGCAGCTTGTCGCAGGGGCCCAACACCGGGGAGCTGTTTTTT.

This sequence joins TRBV30 and TRBJ1-1, with TRBD1 as a possible D gene (6 bases). Germline V gene lookup returns CDR1 GTSNPN and CDR2 SVGIG (reference sequence). This CDR3 spans 11 amino acids. V lost 4 bases and J 3 bases, leaving 6 bases between the germline ends. In nucleotides, the CDR3 is TGTGCCTGGACAGGGGACACTGAAGCTTTCTTT. As protein: CAWTGDTEAFF.

Remarks on this clone: A much larger clone is a single base away; this may be a read error. The chain combines TRBV5-4 with TRBJ1-1; D is possibly TRBD1 (5 bases). V was trimmed by 5 bases and J by 1 base, leaving 9 bases between them. Germline loops: CDR1 SGHNT, CDR2 YYREEE (reference sequence). The CDR3 extends over 13 amino acids. The CDR3: CASRLTGNTEAFF. DNA of the CDR3: TGTGCCAGCAGACTTACAGGGAACACTGAAGCTTTCTTT. Complete variable domain (other parts from reference TRBV5-4 and TRBJ1-1): ETGVTQSPTHLIKTRGQQVTLRCSSQSGHNTVSWYQQALGQGPQFIFQYYREEENGRGNFPPRFSGLQFPNYSSELNVNALELDDSALYLCASRLTGNTEAFFGQGTRLTVV.

This clone was counted a single time. The chain has TRBV7-8 and TRBJ1-2; TRBD1 aligns across 9 bases. Germline-derived CDR1 and CDR2 are SGHVS and FQNEAQ. The J segment lost 5 bases and the V segment lost 5 bases, leaving 6 bases of the junction unmatched. This CDR3 has 14 residues. The CDR3 DNA is TGTGCCAGCAGCACGGACAGGGGACTTTATGGCTACACCTTC. Translating it yields CASSTDRGLYGYTF. Full variable domain (rest looked up from reference TRBV7-8 and TRBJ1-2): GAGVSQSPRYKVAKRGQDVALRCDPISGHVSLFWYQQALGQGPEFLTYFQNEAQLDKSGLPSDRFFAERPEGSVSTLKIQRTQQEDSAVYLCASSTDRGLYGYTFGSGTRLTVV.

The chain combines TRBV18 with TRBJ1-1, with no clear D. The V gene lost 4 bases and the J gene lost 1 base, with 10 bases spanning the gap. CDR1 KGHSH and CDR2 LQKENI come from the germline V gene. CDR3 length: 14 residues. The CDR3 sequence is CASSRRQANTEAFF. Here the CDR3 DNA reads TGTGCCAGCTCACGACGGCAGGCGAACACTGAAGCTTTCTTT.

The rearrangement links TRBV6-5 to TRBJ2-5, with D possibly TRBD2 on 6 matching bases. Trimming cost V 5 bases and J 9 bases, with 16 bases left between them. CDR3 size: 13 residues. Germline V CDR1 and CDR2: MNHEY, SVGAGI. DNA of the CDR3: TGTGCCAGCAGTCGGGACTGGCGTGAGGCCCAGTACTTC. This translates into CASSRDWREAQYF.

V is TRBV11-2 and J is TRBJ2-7; 9 bases match TRBD1. The J segment lost 6 bases and the V segment lost 7 bases, leaving 10 bases of the junction unmatched. CDR3 length: 14 residues. Germline V gives CDR1 SGHAT, CDR2 FQNNGV. For the CDR3, the DNA is TGTGCCAGCATCCCACCGGGACAGGGCTCCGAGCAGTACTTC. This codes for CASIPPGQGSEQYF.

The chain employs TRBV19 and TRBJ2-1; D is unresolved. CDR1 is LNHDA and CDR2 is SQIVND in the germline V gene (reference sequence). V lost 2 bases and J 8 bases, leaving 13 bases between the germline ends. CDR3 length: 14 amino acids. The CDR3 sequence: CASSISFPPHEQFF. DNA for the CDR3: TGTGCCAGTAGTATAAGCTTTCCGCCCCATGAGCAGTTCTTC.

This chain links TRBV28 with TRBJ2-7; D remains ambiguous. CDR3 size: 13 residues. V was cut by 2 bases and J by 6 bases, with 11 bases left in between. The germline V gene encodes CDR1 MDHEN and CDR2 SYDVKM. CDR3 protein: CASSLHSGSEQYF. The CDR3 DNA is TGTGCCAGCAGTTTACACAGTGGTAGCGAGCAGTACTTC.